The next 10 T cell receptor beta chains were all read from a single sample in a study of blood T cell repertoires in COVID-19. Only in-frame clones appear in the TCRdb table, and some are missing; sequencing was by immunoSEQ multiplex PCR. The sample lists 200,000 to 300,000 clones, around four fifths occurring once. Sequencing was performed on peripheral blood. These receptors all come from an older woman with active or convalescent COVID-19.

The chain couples TRBV11-3 to TRBJ1-2; D not resolved. The CDR3 sequence is 16 residues long. Deletions cut 0 bases from V and 4 bases from J, with 15 bases between. Per germline, CDR1 SGHNT and CDR2 YENEEA. The CDR3 loop is CASSLESGLISYGYTF. CDR3 DNA sequence: TGTGCCAGCAGCTTAGAGTCAGGTCTTATTAGCTATGGCTACACCTTC.

This clone appeared a single time. V gene TRBV9 combines with J gene TRBJ1-3, with a weak D call TRBD1 (5 bases). The V gene lost 0 bases and the J gene lost 0 bases, with 10 bases spanning the gap. The CDR3 covers 16 residues. Germline loops: CDR1 SGDLS, CDR2 YYNGEE. The CDR3 sequence is CASSVGGRSSGNTIYF. The CDR3 bases are TGTGCCAGCAGCGTAGGGGGCAGATCCTCTGGAAACACCATATATTTT.

This clone is medium-sized. The gene calls are TRBV13 and TRBJ2-3; 8 nucleotides line up with TRBD1. The trim removed 3 bases at V and 6 bases at J, leaving 5 bases unmatched. The length of the CDR3 is 14 residues. Germline V gene lookup returns CDR1 PRHDT and CDR2 FYEKMQ (reference sequence). This CDR3 is CASSFTGGEDTQYF. The CDR3 nucleotides are TGTGCCAGCAGCTTCACAGGGGGTGAGGATACGCAGTATTTT.

The chain has TRBV5-1 and TRBJ2-5; D remains unclear. Trimming cost V 0 bases and J 1 base, with 10 bases left between them. Looked up from germline, CDR1 is SGHRS and CDR2 is YFSETQ. CDR3 length: 15 residues. The CDR3 DNA sequence: TGCGCCAGCAGCTTGGGATACAACCTCCAAGAGACCCAGTACTTC. Protein sequence: CASSLGYNLQETQYF. The whole variable domain, filled in from reference TRBV5-1 and TRBJ2-5, reads KAGVTQTPRYLIKTRGQQVTLSCSPISGHRSVSWYQQTPGQGLQFLFEYFSETQRNKGNFPGRFSGRQFSNSRSEMNVSTLELGDSALYLCASSLGYNLQETQYFGPGTRLLVL.

The chain has TRBV30 and TRBJ2-6; D might be TRBD1 (6 bases). V lost 3 bases and J lost 0, with 15 bases in between. CDR1 GTSNPN and CDR2 SVGIG come from the germline V gene (reference sequence). The CDR3 extends over 17 amino acids. The CDR3 spells CAWSKVGHFSGANVLTF. In nucleotides, the CDR3 is TGTGCCTGGAGCAAGGTGGGACATTTCTCTGGGGCCAACGTCCTGACTTTC. The full variable domain, with the rest looked up from reference TRBV30 and TRBJ2-6, is SQTIHQWPATLVQPVGSPLSLECTVEGTSNPNLYWYRQAAGRGLQLLFYSVGIGQISSEVPQNLSASRPQDRQFILSSKKLLLSDSGFYLCAWSKVGHFSGANVLTFGAGSRLTVL.

The chain uses TRBV6-5 and TRBJ1-5; perhaps TRBD1 as D (6 bases). Trimming stripped 6 bases from V and 3 bases from J, with 15 bases between. Per germline, CDR1 MNHEY and CDR2 SVGAGI. The CDR3 is made up of 15 amino acids. The CDR3: CASRGLDRPNQPQHF. CDR3 nucleotide sequence: TGTGCCAGCAGGGGGCTGGACAGACCCAATCAGCCCCAGCATTTT.

The chain links TRBV23-1 to TRBJ1-2; 9 bases are a match to TRBD1. TRBV23-1 is assigned to the ORF class and has an uncertain function. The CDR3 is 20 amino acids. The V segment lost 1 base and the J segment 6 bases; nucleotides outside the gene matches: 21. The CDR3 is CASSQWKGGQGRGGIDGYTF. CDR3 bases: TGCGCCAGCAGTCAATGGAAAGGGGGACAGGGAAGGGGTGGAATCGATGGCTACACCTTC.

V usage is TRBV11-1 and J usage is TRBJ1-1; D is perhaps TRBD1 (6 bases). The ends were cut back, 4 bases at V and 1 base at J, with 13 bases in the middle. The CDR3 totals 15 residues. Germline assignment: CDR1 SGHAT and CDR2 FQDESV (reference sequence). CDR3 amino acids: CASSSFRGPNTEAFF. The CDR3 bases are TGTGCCAGCAGCTCGTTCAGGGGACCGAACACTGAAGCTTTCTTT. The full variable domain, completed using reference TRBV11-1 and TRBJ1-1, is EAEVAQSPRYKITEKSQAVAFWCDPISGHATLYWYRQILGQGPELLVQFQDESVVDDSQLPKDRFSAERLKGVDSTLKIQPAELGDSAMYLCASSSFRGPNTEAFFGQGTRLTVV.

This clone turned up a few times. This rearrangement joins TRBV2 to TRBJ2-7, with TRBD1 matching over 8 bases. Losses at the gene ends were 6 bases for V and 1 base for J; bases not matched to a gene: 8. CDR3 size: 15 residues. Looked up from germline, CDR1 is SNHLY and CDR2 is FYNNEI. In nucleotides, the CDR3 is TGTGCCAGCAGAGACAGGGGCTCACTTTCCTACGAGCAGTACTTC. Its translation: CASRDRGSLSYEQYF.

The J gene is TRBJ1-5, the V gene TRBV7-6, with D perhaps matching TRBD1 (5 bases). There are 16 residues in the CDR3. Germline V CDR1 and CDR2: SGHVS, FNYEAQ. The V and J ends lost 5 bases and 0 bases respectively, with 14 bases between them. CDR3 residues: CASSAGGAISNQPQHF. As DNA, the CDR3 is TGTGCCAGCAGCGCAGGTGGGGCGATTAGCAATCAGCCCCAGCATTTT.